This is a list of T cell receptor beta chains from one sample in a study of shared clonotypes between healthy human individuals. TCRdb keeps only in-frame clones here, not all; method: immunoSEQ multiplex PCR. Of roughly 2,000,000 clones in the sample, approximately 94% were seen once. Source material: naive CD8+ T cells sorted from blood. The receptors come from a man aged 18 to 29 in good health. The CDR3 runs from the conserved cysteine through the conserved F or W. The D gene is left open where the match is weak. Clone sizes are given selectively: once, few, many, or a class where the clone is expanded.

d_call j_call v_call clone_size cdr3_nt cdr3_aa
- TRBJ2-7 TRBV27 - TGTGCCAGCAGTGGCCAGGGCGGGGGCTTTTGGGACGAGCAGTACTTC CASSGQGGGFWDEQYF
- TRBJ2-1 TRBV11-3 - TGTGCCAGCAGCTTCCCAGACGATGAGCAGTTCTTC CASSFPDDEQFF
TRBD2 TRBJ2-1 TRBV4-2 - TGTGCCAGCAGCCAATATTTAGCGGGGAGGGGGAATTTTGGTGTGGTCAATGAGCAGTTCTTC CASSQYLAGRGNFGVVNEQFF
TRBD1 TRBJ2-5 TRBV5-6 - TGTGCCAGCAGCGTTGACGGGACAGGGGGCAGGCAGACCCAGTACTTC CASSVDGTGGRQTQYF
TRBD2 TRBJ2-1 TRBV9 - TGTGCCAGCAGCCCCCTGAGCGGGAGCCAATACAATGAGCAGTTCTTC CASSPLSGSQYNEQFF
- TRBJ1-2 TRBV6-1 - TGTGCCAGCAGTGAAGACATCAACTATGGCTACACCTTC CASSEDINYGYTF
TRBD2 TRBJ2-3 TRBV7-3 - TGTGCCAGCAGCTTAACCGGGGGGGCCACAGATACGCAGTATTTT CASSLTGGATDTQYF
- TRBJ2-1 TRBV27 - TGTGCCAGCAGCCCTGGAAGCGGGACAGTTGAGCAGTTCTTC CASSPGSGTVEQFF
- TRBJ2-1 TRBV29-1 - TGCAGCGTTGTGAGAACCGGCGAACCGGAGGCACTTTGGGACAATGAGCAGTTCTTC CSVVRTGEPEALWDNEQFF
- TRBJ2-1 TRBV6-1 - TGTGCCAGCAGTGAATGGATTGGAGGGGGGGCCCGAAGCAATGAGCAGTTCTTC CASSEWIGGGARSNEQFF
TRBD1 TRBJ1-2 TRBV30 - TGTGCCTGGAGATTCGCTGGACAGGGGTTAGGCTACACCTTC CAWRFAGQGLGYTF
- TRBJ2-3 TRBV27 - TGTGCCAGCAGTTTACGGGGGTACACAGATACGCAGTATTTT CASSLRGYTDTQYF
- TRBJ1-1 TRBV5-6 - TGTGCCAGCAGCCTACTATACGTCTCTTCAGGGTTAGAAGCTTTCTTT CASSLLYVSSGLEAFF
- TRBJ2-4 TRBV11-3 - TGTGCCAGCAGCTTAGATCCCCAGGGGGCCAAAAACATTCAGTACTTC CASSLDPQGAKNIQYF
- TRBJ2-7 TRBV5-8 - TGTGCCAGCAGCCAGGGACTCCTCGACGAGCAGTACTTC CASSQGLLDEQYF
- TRBJ1-1 TRBV7-9 - TGTGCCAGCAGCTTAATTCAGGGTGGGACTGAAGCTTTCTTT CASSLIQGGTEAFF
- TRBJ1-1 TRBV9 - TGTGCCAGCAGCGTTGAAGCTGACTCTGGAGCTTTCTTT CASSVEADSGAFF
- TRBJ2-7 TRBV6-5 - TGTGCCAGCAGTTACTTTCTGGTCGGTGGCGAGCAGTACTTC CASSYFLVGGEQYF
- TRBJ2-1 TRBV11-1 - TGTGCCAGCAGCTTAAATAGCGGAACTGAGCAGTTCTTC CASSLNSGTEQFF
- TRBJ1-2 TRBV29-1 once TGCATCCCGGACAAGAACTATGGCTACACCTTC CIPDKNYGYTF
- TRBJ1-1 TRBV10-2 - TGCGCCAGTCGACAGGATGCTGTGAACACTGAAGCTTTCTTT CASRQDAVNTEAFF
TRBD1 TRBJ2-7 TRBV10-2 - TGCGCCAGCCGCACAGGGGGCTACGAGCAGTACTTC CASRTGGYEQYF
TRBD2 TRBJ2-7 TRBV2 - TGTGCCAGCAGTGGATTAGCGGGGGACCTTAGCTCCTACGAGCAGTACTTC CASSGLAGDLSSYEQYF
TRBD2 TRBJ2-1 TRBV9 once TGTGCCAGCAGCGTAGGGGCGGGAGGGGCCTACAATGAGCAGTTCTTC CASSVGAGGAYNEQFF
- TRBJ1-5 TRBV7-8 few TGTGCCAGCAGCTTGCCGGAGGGTAATCAGCCCCAGCATTTT CASSLPEGNQPQHF
TRBD1 TRBJ2-5 TRBV7-6 - TGTGCCAGCAGTTTTGGACAGGGAATGGGAGAGACCCAGTACTTC CASSFGQGMGETQYF
TRBD1 TRBJ1-3 TRBV28 - TGTGCCAGCAGTACCGCGGAGGGGGCACATTCTGGAAACACCATATATTTT CASSTAEGAHSGNTIYF
- TRBJ2-7 TRBV6-5 - TGTGCCAGCAGTTACTCCCAGCGAGGGGTAAACTACGAGCAGTACTTC CASSYSQRGVNYEQYF
- TRBJ2-1 TRBV5-6 - TGTGCCAGCAGCTATATGACTAGTCGTGATGAGCAGTTCTTC CASSYMTSRDEQFF
- TRBJ2-3 TRBV7-3 - TGTGCCAGCAGCTTAAAGGGTATTAGCACAGATACGCAGTATTTT CASSLKGISTDTQYF
- TRBJ2-7 TRBV27 - TGTGCCAGCAGTTTAACCGGGTACGAGCAGTACTTC CASSLTGYEQYF
- TRBJ1-5 TRBV7-3 - TGTGCCAGCAGCTTATCTGAGACCACCAATCAGCCCCAGCATTTT CASSLSETTNQPQHF
TRBD1 TRBJ1-2 TRBV7-8 - TGTGCCAGCAGCTTCCTATCAGGGGGCGACGGCGGTAACTATGGCTACACCTTC CASSFLSGGDGGNYGYTF
TRBD2 TRBJ2-1 TRBV12-5 few TGTGCTAGTGGTTTGGTACTAGCGGGAGCCAATGAGCAGTTCTTC CASGLVLAGANEQFF
- TRBJ2-5 TRBV6-5 - TGTGCCAGCAGCCCCGGCGAAGCGGATCAAGAGACCCAGTACTTC CASSPGEADQETQYF
TRBD1 TRBJ2-7 TRBV9 - TGTGCCAGCAGCGTAGGATTAAGGGGAGGGACAGGGTTCTACGAGCAGTACTTC CASSVGLRGGTGFYEQYF
- TRBJ2-1 TRBV30 - TGTGCCTGGAGTGTTTGGACAAGCGCCGACAATGAGCAGTTCTTC CAWSVWTSADNEQFF
TRBD2 TRBJ2-7 TRBV7-6 - TGTGCCAGCAGCTTACTAGCGGGGACAACCTACGAGCAGTACTTC CASSLLAGTTYEQYF
- TRBJ2-1 TRBV7-9 - TGTGCCAGCAGCCCCCAGGGCACTTACAATGAGCAGTTCTTC CASSPQGTYNEQFF
TRBD1 TRBJ2-7 TRBV9 - TGTGCCAGCAGCAAAGGAACCGGGACAGGCTACGAGCAGTACTTC CASSKGTGTGYEQYF
- TRBJ2-3 TRBV5-1 - TGCGCCAGCAGCTTGGGCGGTCTGAGCACAGATACGCAGTATTTT CASSLGGLSTDTQYF
- TRBJ2-7 TRBV6-5 - TGTGCCAGCAGTTACTCGAGCAGCGACGAGCAGTACTTC CASSYSSSDEQYF
- TRBJ2-3 TRBV4-3 - TGCGCCAGCAGCCAGGCAAGGGGGAAGACAGATACGCAGTATTTT CASSQARGKTDTQYF
TRBD2 TRBJ2-1 TRBV27 - TGTGCCAGCAGTTATCTAGCGGGGCACAATGAGCAGTTCTTC CASSYLAGHNEQFF
TRBD2 TRBJ2-7 TRBV4-3 once TGCGCCAGCAGCCAAGGGGAAGCGGGATCGGGTTACGAGCAGTACTTC CASSQGEAGSGYEQYF
- TRBJ1-1 TRBV6-5 - TGTGCCAGCAGTTACTCGGGGGGAGGGATGACTGAAGCTTTCTTT CASSYSGGGMTEAFF
- TRBJ2-7 TRBV11-2 - TGTGCCAGCAGCTGGGAGGGGGTTTCCTACGAGCAGTACTTC CASSWEGVSYEQYF
- TRBJ1-2 TRBV5-4 - TGTGCCAGCAGCTTGGCCGACAGGCCGGCGGGGTATGGCTACACCTTC CASSLADRPAGYGYTF
- TRBJ1-6 TRBV19 - TGTGCCAGTAGTATTCAAGGTCAACGATCACCCCTCCACTTT CASSIQGQRSPLHF
- TRBJ2-7 TRBV29-1 - TGCAGCGTTGAAGTCGGCAGTTCCTACGAGCAGTACTTC CSVEVGSSYEQYF
- TRBJ1-1 TRBV29-1 - TGCAGCGTAGTCCTGCCGGGGACCACTGAAGCTTTCTTT CSVVLPGTTEAFF
- TRBJ2-7 TRBV7-2 - TGTGCCAGCACCCCGGGTCCACTAGCCTACGAGCAGTACTTC CASTPGPLAYEQYF
TRBD1 TRBJ2-7 TRBV4-1 once TGCGCCAGCAGCCAAGATGGGACAGGGGACGAGCAGTACTTC CASSQDGTGDEQYF
- TRBJ2-7 TRBV6-5 - TGTGCCAGCAGTCTACACTCGTCAGGAACCTACGAGCAGTACTTC CASSLHSSGTYEQYF
- TRBJ2-5 TRBV11-2 - TGTGCCAGCAGCTTAGGTCGGGACTCCACAGACGGAGAGACCCAGTACTTC CASSLGRDSTDGETQYF